Below are 16 T cell receptor beta chains sequenced from a single sample in a study of blood T cell repertoires in COVID-19. This table comes from immunoSEQ multiplex PCR, and its TCRdb copy is limited to in-frame clones, with some not included. This sample carries some 320,000 clones, roughly 85% of them seen once, and the ten largest clones take approximately 7.6%. The sample consisted of peripheral blood. These receptor sequences come from a human donor in a cohort sampled during active COVID-19.

This clone has just one count. The chain links TRBV6-5 to TRBJ2-2; the D is unclear. The CDR3 contains 11 residues. The ends were cut back, 6 bases at V and 8 bases at J, with 7 bases in the middle. Germline V lookup: CDR1 MNHEY, CDR2 SVGAGI. The chain's CDR3 is CASSSFGELFF. The CDR3 nucleotides read TGTGCCAGCAGCTCCTTTGGGGAGCTGTTTTTT.

This rearrangement joins TRBV5-1 to TRBJ2-3; tentative D call: TRBD2 (5 bases). V dropped 0 bases and J dropped 3 bases, with 14 bases sitting between them. The CDR3 runs to 16 residues. Germline-derived CDR1 and CDR2 are SGHRS and YFSETQ. CDR3 protein: CASSLVSGRRTDTQYF. For the CDR3, the DNA is TGCGCCAGCAGCTTGGTCTCCGGCAGGAGGACAGATACGCAGTATTTT.

The CDR3 coding sequence is TGCGCCAGCAGCTTGGGGGGGACAGATAACTATGGCTACACCTTC. This sequence encodes CASSLGGTDNYGYTF. This chain uses TRBV5-1 with TRBJ1-2; the match to TRBD1 covers 7 bases. CDR1 is SGHRS, CDR2 YFSETQ, per germline. The J segment lost 1 base and the V segment lost 0 bases, leaving 3 bases of the junction unmatched. This CDR3 is built from 15 residues.

This clone has a single count. The rearrangement uses TRBV27 and TRBJ2-7, with 11 bases matching TRBD2. Germline values: CDR1 MNHEY, CDR2 SMNVEV (reference sequence). J was trimmed by 2 bases and V by 6 bases; bases with no gene match: 6. CDR3 length: 15 amino acids. As DNA, the CDR3 is TGTGCCAGCAGCTTAATAGCGGGGGGGACCTACGAGCAGTACTTC. As protein: CASSLIAGGTYEQYF.

V and J are TRBV5-6 and TRBJ1-2; D gene uncertain. V lost 0 bases to trimming and J lost 4 bases, with 7 bases between them. CDR3 length equals 13 residues. Germline lookup yields CDR1 SGHDT and CDR2 YYEEEE. The CDR3 reads CASSLALVYGYTF. CDR3 sequence (DNA): TGTGCCAGCAGCTTGGCTTTAGTCTATGGCTACACCTTC.

This clone came up a few times. This chain uses TRBV11-2 with TRBJ2-7; tentatively, D is TRBD2 (6 bases). Looked up from germline, CDR1 is SGHAT and CDR2 is FQNNGV. V was cut by 5 bases and J by 4 bases, with 15 bases left in between. This CDR3 is built from 14 residues. Here the CDR3 DNA reads TGTGCCAGCAGCACCGGGACTGGGAGGTACGAGCAGTACTTC. It specifies CASSTGTGRYEQYF.

V gene TRBV27 combines with J gene TRBJ1-4; 10 nucleotides agree with TRBD1. The CDR3 runs 15 residues. Germline trimming cut 5 bases from V and 5 bases from J; bases unmatched to any gene: 5. In germline, CDR1 is MNHEY, CDR2 SMNVEV (reference sequence). As DNA, the CDR3 is TGTGCCAGCAGTACGCGACAGGGGGCGAATGAAAAACTGTTTTTT. This gives the protein CASSTRQGANEKLFF.

Regarding this clone: A much larger clone sits a single nucleotide away, making a read error possible. The chain uses TRBV6-5 and TRBJ2-7; TRBD2 matches 11 bases. The germline CDR1 and CDR2 sequences are MNHEY and SVGAGI. The CDR3 sequence is 14 residues long. J lost 2 bases, V lost 6 bases, and 3 bases had no gene match. The CDR3 reads CASSFSGGAYEQYF. The CDR3 DNA is TGTGCCAGCAGCTTTAGCGGGGGGGCCTACGAGCAGTACTTC.

This chain links TRBV7-2 with TRBJ2-5; tentative D call: TRBD2 (5 bases). V lost 2 bases to trimming and J lost 1 base, with 8 bases between them. Germline lookup yields CDR1 SGHTA and CDR2 FQGNSA. The CDR3 length is 14 residues. CDR3 in amino acids: CASSLIASQETQYF. In DNA, the CDR3 is TGTGCCAGCAGCTTAATAGCGAGCCAAGAGACCCAGTACTTC. The full variable domain, completed using reference TRBV7-2 and TRBJ2-5, is GAGVSQSPSNKVTEKGKDVELRCDPISGHTALYWYRQSLGQGLEFLIYFQGNSAPDKSGLPSDRFSAERTGGSVSTLTIQRTQQEDSAVYLCASSLIASQETQYFGPGTRLLVL.

The chain joins TRBV2 to TRBJ2-1, with D possibly matching TRBD2 (6 bases). CDR1 and CDR2 (germline): SNHLY, FYNNEI. The V end was cut by 6 bases, the J end by 3 bases, with 9 bases between. The CDR3 is 13 amino acids. CDR3 sequence (DNA): TGTGCCAGCAGCTCGGGAGTCTACAATGAGCAGTTCTTC. Amino acids: CASSSGVYNEQFF.

This chain links TRBV25-1 with TRBJ2-7; TRBD1 matches at 9 bases. The junction had 4 bases not matched to a gene; V was cut back by 4 bases and J by 6 bases. Germline V lookup: CDR1 MGHDK, CDR2 SYGVNS. CDR3 length: 13 residues. CDR3 loop: CASSVPDRGEQYF. For the CDR3, the DNA is TGTGCCAGCAGTGTCCCGGACAGGGGCGAGCAGTACTTC.

The rearrangement uses TRBV5-1 and TRBJ1-1; D is undetermined. V shed 5 bases and J shed 0 bases, with 11 bases lying between them. This CDR3 region has 14 residues. The germline V gene has CDR1 SGHRS and CDR2 YFSETQ. CDR3 sequence reads: CASRWELMNTEAFF. CDR3 nucleotide sequence: TGCGCCAGCAGATGGGAGCTAATGAACACTGAAGCTTTCTTT.

V gene TRBV4-1 combines with J gene TRBJ2-6, with a possible D match to TRBD1 (5 bases). This CDR3 has 17 residues. The V and J ends lost 0 bases and 0 bases respectively, with 9 bases between them. CDR1 MGHRA and CDR2 YSYEKL come from the germline V gene. CDR3 sequence (DNA): TGCGCCAGCAGCCAAGATCTCACAGGCTCTGGGGCCAACGTCCTGACTTTC. It translates to CASSQDLTGSGANVLTF.

The V call is TRBV5-1, the J call TRBJ2-7, with 12 bases aligning to TRBD2. V lost 3 bases and J lost 4; bases outside the gene matches: 14. This CDR3 region has 18 residues. Germline lookup yields CDR1 SGHRS and CDR2 YFSETQ. CDR3 in amino acids: CASSSRTSGGLSFYEQYF. Written as DNA, the CDR3 is TGCGCCAGCAGCTCTCGCACTAGCGGGGGGCTTTCTTTTTACGAGCAGTACTTC. The whole variable domain, filled in from reference TRBV5-1 and TRBJ2-7, reads KAGVTQTPRYLIKTRGQQVTLSCSPISGHRSVSWYQQTPGQGLQFLFEYFSETQRNKGNFPGRFSGRQFSNSRSEMNVSTLELGDSALYLCASSSRTSGGLSFYEQYFGPGTRLTVT.

This clone was counted only a few times. The chain joins TRBV7-9 to TRBJ2-7, with D uncertain. This CDR3 contains 14 residues. V was cut by 7 bases and J by 3 bases, with 16 bases left in between. The V gene's germline CDR1 is SEHNR and CDR2 FQNEAQ (reference sequence). This CDR3 reads CASTLSGLSYEQYF. In DNA form, the CDR3 reads TGTGCCAGCACCCTTTCCGGGTTGAGCTACGAGCAGTACTTC.

Only a few counts were recorded for this clone. This rearrangement joins TRBV7-9 to TRBJ2-7; 7 positions match TRBD2. The germline V gene encodes CDR1 SEHNR and CDR2 FQNEAQ (reference sequence). V gave up 5 bases and J gave up 4 bases; unmatched junction bases: 11. The CDR3 totals 15 residues. The CDR3 spells CASSAHRGEEYEQYF. The CDR3 DNA reads TGTGCCAGCAGCGCCCACCGGGGGGAGGAATACGAGCAGTACTTC.